Listed below are T cell receptor beta chains from one sample, sequenced in a study of blood T cell repertoires in COVID-19. Assay used: immunoSEQ multiplex PCR; TCRdb lists only in-frame clones, some missing. The sample shows more than 40,000 clones, 80% to 90% of them seen only once. Sequences were obtained from peripheral blood. These receptors all stem from an elderly woman with acute or convalescent COVID-19. The conserved cysteine and the conserved F or W are not part of the CDR3 here. Fields, in order: V gene, J gene, CDR3 protein.

>TRBV7-2|TRBJ2-5
ASSPLRTEQETQY
>TRBV7-6|TRBJ1-1
ASSSDRGENTEAF
>TRBV5-4|TRBJ2-1
ASSLVLARDEQF
>TRBV25-1|TRBJ1-6
ASSEGNYNSPLH
>TRBV7-3|TRBJ1-6
ASSLTSGSNSPLH
>TRBV5-6|TRBJ2-7
ASRYRGTDYEQY
>TRBV7-2|TRBJ2-7
ASSINSGGYYEQY
>TRBV14|TRBJ1-2
ASSPRTGAYGYT
>TRBV2|TRBJ1-6
ASSYTNSPLH
>TRBV2|TRBJ2-3
ASQRGGLDTQY
>TRBV7-2|TRBJ2-3
ASSLVSGGFGDTQY
>TRBV27|TRBJ1-1
ASSLSGQQKNTEAF
>TRBV2|TRBJ1-2
ASSKTDRALSYGYT
>TRBV27|TRBJ1-2
ASRRDKAVGGYT
>TRBV2|TRBJ2-1
ASKTQGASYNEQF
>TRBV9|TRBJ1-1
ASSGDRVGFAEAF
>TRBV7-2|TRBJ2-3
ASSFGGGNTDTQY
>TRBV25-1|TRBJ1-6
ASSEPPGQGKGLH
>TRBV19|TRBJ1-2
ASSIWPPYGYT
>TRBV7-2|TRBJ2-7
ASSLEETGVSYEQY
>TRBV5-4|TRBJ2-7
ASSQQLGTGTSYEQY
>TRBV29-1|TRBJ2-5
SVVTQGRVETQY
>TRBV11-2|TRBJ2-1
ASSFRDRGSNEQF
>TRBV3-1/TRBV3-2|TRBJ1-5
ASSLEDRGPQH
>TRBV2|TRBJ2-1
ASSDSGGASNEQF
>TRBV4-2|TRBJ1-1
ASSQVSPNTEAF
>TRBV7-2|TRBJ1-2
ASSPGQSYGYT
>TRBV4-1|TRBJ2-7
ASSQAETRGYEQY
>TRBV5-1|TRBJ1-3
ASSDKSSGNTIY
>TRBV6-5|TRBJ1-2
ASFAGGGGYT
>TRBV21-1|TRBJ1-2
ASSKGGYGYT